This T cell receptor (beta chain) derives from a study of cytomegalovirus exposure and HLA in healthy donors. With 60 Vbeta and 13 Jbeta primers, the PCR was carried out. Clones were read by immunoSEQ multiplex PCR, and TCRdb kept only the in-frame ones, dropping some. The sample holds about 110,000 clones; 79% are singletons and the top ten take 6.2%. As regards this clone: Its target is unknown.

Study-wide results and caveats: The investigators catalogued 180 or so TCR beta chains as cytomegalovirus-associated.

Trimming stripped 3 bases from V and 5 bases from J, with 7 bases between. Germline V CDR1 and CDR2: GTSNPN, SVGIG (reference sequence). The CDR3 length is 12 residues. The sequencing input was PBMCs. The receptor was isolated from a man aged 25-40 years in good health and CMV-seropositive. The chain has TRBV30 and TRBJ1-4; D remains unclear. The CDR3 loop reads CAWRADNEKLFF. The CDR3 DNA is TGTGCCTGGAGAGCGGACAATGAAAAACTGTTTTTT. The whole variable domain, remainder taken from reference TRBV30 and TRBJ1-4, is SQTIHQWPATLVQPVGSPLSLECTVEGTSNPNLYWYRQAAGRGLQLLFYSVGIGQISSEVPQNLSASRPQDRQFILSSKKLLLSDSGFYLCAWRADNEKLFFGSGTQLSVL.